The present entry profiles one TCR beta chain with its context. Its antigen remains unidentified. Germline CDR1 reads SEHNR; CDR2 reads FQNEAQ (reference sequence). The CDR3 length is 13 residues. TCRdb re-called the 5' RACE reads and catalogs CDR3 proteins one per entry, DNA excluded. The data show over 250,000 distinct CDR3 sequences, and the top ten clones hold roughly 4.2%. The data belong to a study of T cells expressing NK-cell markers. Study-wide findings and caveats: Among CD8+ T cells from six donors, dominant NKG2C+ clonotypes accounted for roughly 1.0-7.0%.

This receptor was taken from a woman aged 18 to 75 in good health. V gene TRBV7-9 combines with J gene TRBJ1-2. Sequenced material: blood T cells: a sorted CD56 or NKG2C T cell subset, CD4+ or CD8+ T cells, or bulk PBMC T cells (not recorded which). The CDR3 spells CAITNSWNYGYTF.